This passage covers 12 T cell receptor beta chains from one sample sequenced in a study of CD8 T cells in Susac syndrome. cDNA came from about 0.5 to 1 ug RNA primed by random hexamers. TCRdb analysed the immunoSEQ multiplex PCR reads with MiXCR anew, one entry per CDR3 protein. Of about 70,000 distinct CDR3 sequences listed, approximately 95% are singletons. What was sequenced was CD8+ T cells from PBMCs. Receptor source: a human donor in good health.

The chain joins TRBV28 to TRBJ2-1, with D possibly being TRBD1 (5 bases). The ends were cut back, 6 bases at V and 2 bases at J, with 8 bases in the middle. The CDR3 contains 13 residues. Germline values: CDR1 MDHEN, CDR2 SYDVKM. The CDR3 reads CASRGPPYNEQFF. CDR3 DNA: TGTGCCAGCAGGGGGCCACCCTACAATGAGCAGTTCTTC.

This chain joins TRBV23-1 and TRBJ1-3; possibly TRBD1 for D (6 bases). TRBV23-1 is filed as an ORF, its function uncertain. V lost 4 bases and J 0 bases, leaving 13 bases between the germline ends. The CDR3 is made up of 16 amino acids. The CDR3 DNA sequence: TGCGCCAGCAGTCCAGGGGCCAGGAGCTCTGGAAACACCATATATTTT. Translation: CASSPGARSSGNTIYF.

On this clonotype: At one end the junction does not follow the germline gene, possibly because of a read error. This sequence joins TRBV29-1 and TRBJ1-1; no definite D call. Germline lookup yields CDR1 SQVTM and CDR2 ANQGSEA. The CDR3 spans 11 residues. The CDR3 DNA sequence: TGCAGCATTGAAGATCGAAGGGAGGCTTTCTTT. Translated: CSIEDRREAFF.

In the case of this clonotype: The junction departs from the called germline gene at one end, perhaps through a read error. The V call is TRBV3-1, the J call TRBJ2-7; 12 bases fit TRBD1. The CDR3 spans 15 residues. The germline CDR1 and CDR2 sequences are LGHDT and YNNKEL (reference sequence). In DNA form, the CDR3 reads TGTGCCAGCTGCCAAGGGACAGGGGGCTTTTACGAGCAGTACTTC. Its protein is CASCQGTGGFYEQYF.

This rearrangement joins TRBV29-1 to TRBJ1-2; D unresolved. The V end was cut by 6 bases, the J end by 1 base, with 12 bases between. Germline V lookup: CDR1 SQVTM, CDR2 ANQGSEA. The CDR3 loop spans 13 amino acids. CDR3 DNA: TGCAGCGTGGAGCACGCGAGTAACTATGGCTACACCTTC. Translating gives CSVEHASNYGYTF.

This clonotype was seen just once. The chain employs TRBV19 and TRBJ1-1; D not resolved. The germline CDR1 and CDR2 sequences are LNHDA and SQIVND (reference sequence). The CDR3 is made up of 14 amino acids. V shed 1 base and J shed 0 bases, with 6 bases lying between them. The CDR3 DNA is TGTGCCAGTAGTATAGGCAGTCTGAACACTGAAGCTTTCTTT. Its translation: CASSIGSLNTEAFF.

The J gene is TRBJ1-2, the V gene TRBV4-1; 9 bases are shared with TRBD1. Germline loops: CDR1 MGHRA, CDR2 YSYEKL. With 0 bases clipped from V and 8 bases from J, the junction kept 4 bases outside the gene matches. This CDR3 is 14 amino acids long. The CDR3 loop reads CASSQEDRGNGYTF. CDR3 coding DNA: TGCGCCAGCAGCCAAGAGGACAGGGGAAACGGCTACACCTTC.

The genes are TRBV14 and TRBJ2-1; D may match TRBD1 or TRBD2 (5 bases each). V was pared by 5 bases and J by 10 bases, with 15 bases between. CDR1 and CDR2 from the germline V gene are SGHDN and FVKESK. This CDR3 is built from 13 residues. The CDR3 sequence is CASSILMGVEQFF. The CDR3 region has the DNA TGTGCCAGCAGCATATTAATGGGGGTCGAGCAGTTCTTC.

CDR3 in amino acids: CASSLDAGEETQYF. CDR3 bases: TGTGCCAGCAGTTTAGACGCAGGTGAAGAGACCCAGTACTTC. The chain uses TRBV27 and TRBJ2-5; D gene unclear. There are 14 residues in the CDR3. With 2 bases removed from V and 3 bases from J, the gap between germline ends came to 10 bases. Germline V lookup: CDR1 MNHEY, CDR2 SMNVEV (reference sequence).

The V call is TRBV23-1, the J call TRBJ1-5, with 9 bases lining up with TRBD1. TRBV23-1 is filed as an ORF, its function uncertain. The CDR3 length is 13 residues. V lost 6 bases and J lost 6; bases outside the gene matches: 3. CDR3 loop: CASRDRGFQPQHF. As DNA, the CDR3 is TGCGCCAGCAGGGACAGGGGTTTTCAGCCCCAGCATTTT.

CDR3 amino acids: CASSLGRGIGRTEAFF. The CDR3, as DNA: TGCGCCAGCAGCTTGGGCAGGGGGATCGGAAGAACTGAAGCTTTCTTT. The rearrangement joins TRBV5-1 to TRBJ1-1, with 7 bases identical to TRBD1. Losses at the gene ends were 0 bases for V and 5 bases for J; bases not matched to a gene: 10. Germline V CDR1 and CDR2: SGHRS, YFSETQ. This CDR3 region has 16 residues.

This chain joins TRBV28 and TRBJ2-5, with D possibly TRBD2 on 7 matching bases. The V and J ends lost 1 base and 6 bases respectively, with 12 bases between them. CDR1 and CDR2 (germline): MDHEN, SYDVKM. This CDR3 has 14 residues. DNA for the CDR3: TGTGCCAGCAGTTTATCGGGGGGCGGGCAGACCCAGTACTTC. It yields the protein CASSLSGGGQTQYF.